The 30 T cell receptor beta chains presented below share a single source sample, sequenced in a study of cytomegalovirus exposure and HLA in healthy donors. Primers included in the PCR were 60 Vbeta and 13 Jbeta primers. TCRdb's copy holds only in-frame clones and misses some; the assay was immunoSEQ multiplex PCR. The table lists about 120,000 clones, around 79% of them singletons. The material sequenced was PBMCs. These receptors all come from a woman younger than 35 in good health and CMV-seronegative.

This chain links TRBV5-1 with TRBJ2-2; a weak D match, TRBD2 (6 bases). Germline values: CDR1 SGHRS, CDR2 YFSETQ. CDR3 length: 12 amino acids. The CDR3 DNA reads as TGCGCAACGGGACTGAACACCGGGGAGCTGTTTTTT. It translates to CATGLNTGELFF.

The chain has TRBV4-1 and TRBJ1-3; 7 nucleotides align to TRBD1. V dropped 1 base and J dropped 0; count of bases not matched to a gene: 6. Germline V lookup: CDR1 MGHRA, CDR2 YSYEKL. This CDR3 has 17 amino acids. The CDR3 coding sequence is TGCGCCAGCAGCCAAGGGGACAGCTATTACTCTGGAAACACCATATATTTT. Protein: CASSQGDSYYSGNTIYF.

V is TRBV10-2 and J is TRBJ1-2, with D uncertain. The CDR3 spans 16 residues. Looked up from germline, CDR1 is WSHSY and CDR2 is SAAADI. The V end lost 5 bases, the J end lost 1 base, and 17 bases lay between the germline ends. The CDR3 nucleotides read TGCGCCAGCAGTCTGAGCAGATCCACAGTTAACTATGGCTACACCTTC. Residues: CASSLSRSTVNYGYTF.

V gene TRBV5-4 combines with J gene TRBJ1-1, with 10 bases aligning to TRBD1. After removal of 4 bases from V and 1 base from J, the junction contained 1 base not matched to a gene. The CDR3 has 14 amino acids. Germline loops: CDR1 SGHNT, CDR2 YYREEE (reference sequence). The chain's CDR3 is CASSRDRGNTEAFF. In nucleotides, the CDR3 is TGTGCCAGCAGCCGGGACAGGGGGAACACTGAAGCTTTCTTT.

The chain combines TRBV27 with TRBJ1-1; TRBD1 matches 8 bases. J gave up 4 bases and V 5 bases, and 12 bases lay outside the gene matches. Germline assignment: CDR1 MNHEY and CDR2 SMNVEV (reference sequence). There are 16 residues in the CDR3. CDR3 DNA: TGTGCCAGCAGTCCAACTCAGGGGGCTGGAGGCACTGAAGCTTTCTTT. Its translation is CASSPTQGAGGTEAFF.

V is TRBV18 and J is TRBJ2-7, with a tentative D call TRBD2 (5 bases). The CDR3 runs 14 residues. The V gene's germline CDR1 is KGHSH and CDR2 LQKENI. V was shortened by 3 bases and J by 6 bases, with 15 bases between the two germline ends. CDR3 sequence: CASSPGAPAGEQYF. The CDR3 coding sequence is TGTGCCAGCTCACCGGGAGCTCCGGCGGGCGAGCAGTACTTC.

This clone occurred once. The rearrangement joins TRBV5-8 to TRBJ1-6; D is unresolved. V was cut by 4 bases and J by 1 base, with 9 bases left in between. The V gene's germline CDR1 is SGHTS and CDR2 YDEGEE. This CDR3 is built from 15 residues. This CDR3 is CASSPLRSYNSPLHF. CDR3 DNA: TGTGCCAGCAGCCCACTACGGTCCTATAATTCACCCCTCCACTTT.

J is TRBJ1-4 and V is TRBV5-1; 7 bases fit TRBD1. Trimming at V came to 4 bases and at J to 3 bases, leaving 3 bases not matched to a gene. Germline V gene lookup returns CDR1 SGHRS and CDR2 YFSETQ. The CDR3 has 14 amino acids. The CDR3 DNA follows: TGCGCCAGCAGCCAGGGGACAGCTAATGAAAAACTGTTTTTT. It encodes CASSQGTANEKLFF. Based on the CDR3 plus reference TRBV5-1 and TRBJ1-4, the full variable domain is KAGVTQTPRYLIKTRGQQVTLSCSPISGHRSVSWYQQTPGQGLQFLFEYFSETQRNKGNFPGRFSGRQFSNSRSEMNVSTLELGDSALYLCASSQGTANEKLFFGSGTQLSVL.

CDR3 sequence: CASSPGTSLSYNEQFF. The DNA of the CDR3 is TGTGCCAGCTCACCCGGGACTAGCTTATCCTACAATGAGCAGTTCTTC. The chain employs TRBV18 and TRBJ2-1; 9 positions agree with TRBD2. The CDR3 has 16 amino acids. Germline V CDR1 and CDR2: KGHSH, LQKENI. V trimming: 3 bases; J trimming: 1 base; junction bases outside the gene matches: 4. Full variable domain (outside the CDR3, taken from reference TRBV18 and TRBJ2-1): NAGVMQNPRHLVRRRGQEARLRCSPMKGHSHVYWYRQLPEEGLKFMVYLQKENIIDESGMPKERFSAEFPKEGPSILRIQQVVRGDSAAYFCASSPGTSLSYNEQFFGPGTRLTVL.

This clone turned up a few times. The V gene is TRBV7-2, the J gene TRBJ1-1; D is possibly TRBD1 (6 bases). With 5 bases removed from V and 6 bases from J, the gap between germline ends came to 16 bases. Looked up from germline, CDR1 is SGHTA and CDR2 is FQGNSA. This CDR3 is built from 14 residues. The DNA for the CDR3 is TGTGCCAGCAGCCTTAGGGGGGGGACGGCTGAAGCTTTCTTT. Its translation is CASSLRGGTAEAFF.

This sequence joins TRBV6-5 and TRBJ2-1, with TRBD2 matching over 8 bases. Germline lookup yields CDR1 MNHEY and CDR2 SVGAGI. The CDR3 is made up of 16 amino acids. Losses at the gene ends were 0 bases for V and 6 bases for J; bases not matched to a gene: 7. The CDR3 nucleotides are TGTGCCAGCAGTTACTCCTTCCTCCTAGCGGGCAATGAGCAGTTCTTC. Amino acids: CASSYSFLLAGNEQFF.

This clone came up a few times. The V gene is TRBV7-9, the J gene TRBJ1-1; D remains unclear. Per the germline V gene, CDR1 is SEHNR and CDR2 is FQNEAQ (reference sequence). V dropped 2 bases and J dropped 5 bases, with 6 bases sitting between them. This CDR3 has 12 residues. The DNA of the CDR3 is TGTGCCAGCAGCTTACAGAGGACTGAAGCTTTCTTT. Residues: CASSLQRTEAFF. The entire variable domain, with the rest obtained from reference TRBV7-9 and TRBJ1-1, is as follows: DTGVSQNPRHKITKRGQNVTFRCDPISEHNRLYWYRQTLGQGPEFLTYFQNEAQLEKSRLLSDRFSAERPKGSFSTLEIQRTEQGDSAMYLCASSLQRTEAFFGQGTRLTVV.

Of note for this clone: The junction departs from germline at one end; a sequencing error may be responsible. The chain is built from TRBV25-1 and TRBJ1-4; D is unresolved. The CDR3 runs 14 residues. Germline V gene data show CDR1 as MGHDK and CDR2 as SYGVNS. In DNA, the CDR3 is TGTGCCAGCGGTGATAGAGCAACTAATGAAAAACTGTTTTTT. Amino acid sequence: CASGDRATNEKLFF.

A remark on this clone: A junction boundary mismatches the germline segment, possibly from a read error. This chain's CDR3 is CVSSWRGNTEAFF. The CDR3, as DNA: TGTGTCAGCAGCTGGCGGGGGAACACTGAAGCTTTCTTT. V usage is TRBV7-3 and J usage is TRBJ1-1; no reliable D call. CDR1 and CDR2 from the germline V gene are SGHTA and FQGTGA. The CDR3 spans 13 residues.

V is TRBV27 and J is TRBJ1-2; D is possibly TRBD1 (6 bases). Trimming left V 1 base short and J 4 bases short, with 16 bases between. This CDR3 spans 16 amino acids. The germline gives CDR1 MNHEY, CDR2 SMNVEV (reference sequence). In nucleotides, the CDR3 is TGTGCCAGCAGTTTATACCGCAGGGGCGGCCTCTATGGCTACACCTTC. Its translation: CASSLYRRGGLYGYTF.

The chain employs TRBV7-9 and TRBJ2-1; 10 bases match TRBD2. This CDR3 comprises 17 residues. The germline gives CDR1 SEHNR, CDR2 FQNEAQ (reference sequence). Germline trimming cut 2 bases from V and 6 bases from J; bases unmatched to any gene: 10. DNA of the CDR3: TGTGCCAGCAGCTTATGGGCTAGCGGGAGAATTCGCAATGAGCAGTTCTTC. Its protein product is CASSLWASGRIRNEQFF.

V and J are TRBV5-1 and TRBJ1-2; no clear D. The CDR3 length is 18 residues. Germline V lookup: CDR1 SGHRS, CDR2 YFSETQ. Between the trimmed V and J ends, which lost 0 bases and 8 bases, there was a span of 26 bases. The DNA for the CDR3 is TGCGCCAGCAGCTTGGAGAGGAGGGAGAGATCACCTGCGGTCGGCTACACCTTC. Protein: CASSLERRERSPAVGYTF.

The chain links TRBV28 to TRBJ2-7; D gene ambiguous. This CDR3 is built from 16 residues. CDR1 and CDR2 (germline): MDHEN, SYDVKM. Trimming removed 2 bases from V and 0 bases from J, with 14 bases in between. CDR3 DNA sequence: TGTGCCAGCAGTTTACTGCCGGCCTCGGGCTCCTACGAGCAGTACTTC. It is translated as CASSLLPASGSYEQYF.

This clone has just a few counts. The chain recombines TRBV7-6 with TRBJ2-7, with 14 bases matching TRBD2. Germline CDR1 and CDR2: SGHVS and FNYEAQ. J was trimmed by 6 bases and V by 5 bases; bases with no gene match: 12. The CDR3 spans 17 residues. The CDR3 nucleotides are TGTGCCAGCAGCCCCGCCGGGACTAGCGGGAGTAGTGCCGAGCAGTACTTC. It codes for CASSPAGTSGSSAEQYF.

The chain links TRBV6-5 to TRBJ1-2; 7 bases align to TRBD1. Looked up from germline, CDR1 is MNHEY and CDR2 is SVGAGI. V trimming: 5 bases; J trimming: 8 bases; junction bases outside the gene matches: 8. The CDR3 runs 13 residues. The CDR3 spells CASSNDRVGGYTF. As DNA, the CDR3 is TGTGCCAGCAGTAACGACAGGGTGGGGGGCTACACCTTC.

On this clone itself: Compared with germline, one end of the junction differs, possibly owing to a read error. The chain carries TRBV14 and TRBJ2-4; D is perhaps TRBD2 (5 bases). This CDR3 has 14 amino acids. The germline V gene has CDR1 SGHDN and CDR2 FVKESK. CDR3 loop: CASSQGGAKNSQYF. In DNA form, the CDR3 reads TGTGCCAGCAGCCAAGGGGGAGCCAAAAACAGTCAGTACTTC. Combining the CDR3 with reference TRBV14 and TRBJ2-4 gives the whole variable domain EAGVTQFPSHSVIEKGQTVTLRCDPISGHDNLYWYRRVMGKEIKFLLHFVKESKQDESGMPNNRFLAERTGGTYSTLKVQPAELEDSGVYFCASSQGGAKNSQYFGAGTRLSVL.

This clone was counted a few times. The chain has TRBV6-1 and TRBJ2-1; 7 bases align to TRBD2. The CDR3 covers 15 residues. From germline, CDR1 is MNHNS and CDR2 SASEGT. The trim removed 6 bases at V and 4 bases at J, leaving 9 bases unmatched. The CDR3 is CASRPGLAEYNEQFF. In nucleotides, the CDR3 is TGTGCCAGCAGGCCGGGGCTAGCGGAGTACAATGAGCAGTTCTTC.

The CDR3 here is CANGLADETQYF. For the CDR3, the DNA is TGTGCCAACGGACTAGCGGACGAGACCCAGTACTTC. The V gene is TRBV6-5, the J gene TRBJ2-5, with 10 bases fitting TRBD2. The CDR3 totals 12 residues. The V and J ends lost 10 bases and 5 bases, in that order; junction bases with no gene match: 4. Germline lookup yields CDR1 MNHEY and CDR2 SVGAGI.

This rearrangement joins TRBV4-2 to TRBJ2-6; 8 positions agree with TRBD1. The CDR3 covers 19 residues. Germline CDR1 and CDR2: LGHNA and YNFKEQ. With 4 bases clipped from V and 0 bases from J, the junction kept 11 bases outside the gene matches. DNA for the CDR3: TGTGCCAGCAGCCCCCATGGAGACAGGGGTTACTCTGGGGCCAACGTCCTGACTTTC. Protein product: CASSPHGDRGYSGANVLTF.

J is TRBJ1-3 and V is TRBV29-1, with D maybe TRBD1 (6 bases). CDR1 is SQVTM and CDR2 is ANQGSEA in the germline V gene. With 6 bases removed from V and 0 bases from J, the gap between germline ends came to 12 bases. There are 14 residues in the CDR3. CDR3 loop: CSVSRDTSGNTIYF. The CDR3 bases are TGCAGCGTGTCCCGGGACACCTCTGGAAACACCATATATTTT.

V and J are TRBV7-2 and TRBJ2-2; 14 nucleotides agree with TRBD2. Germline CDR1 and CDR2: SGHTA and FQGNSA. There are 15 residues in the CDR3. V shed 4 bases, J shed 6 bases, and the junction held 1 base outside the gene matches. The CDR3 spells CASSWGLAGAGELFF. CDR3 in DNA: TGTGCCAGCAGCTGGGGACTAGCGGGAGCCGGGGAGCTGTTTTTT.

This chain connects TRBV2 to TRBJ1-2, with 7 bases aligning to TRBD1. The CDR3 consists of 13 residues. V shed 8 bases and J 2 bases; nucleotides not matched to a gene: 5. Germline CDR1 is SNHLY and CDR2 is FYNNEI. CDR3 sequence reads: CASGRGANYGYTF. The CDR3 DNA reads as TGTGCCAGCGGCAGGGGGGCAAACTATGGCTACACCTTC.

This chain joins TRBV5-5 and TRBJ1-3; tentative D call: TRBD1 (6 bases). The CDR3 runs to 16 residues. V gave up 3 bases and J gave up 3 bases, with 16 bases separating them. CDR1 is SGHKS, CDR2 YYEKEE, per germline (reference sequence). The CDR3 protein is CASSSAPQGIGNTIYF. The CDR3 coding sequence is TGTGCCAGCAGCTCCGCGCCACAGGGAATTGGAAACACCATATATTTT.

As for this clone: One end of the junction does not line up with germline, which may come from a read error. V and J are TRBV7-2 and TRBJ1-3; 7 bases match TRBD1. This CDR3 has 18 residues. Germline values: CDR1 SGHTA, CDR2 FQGNSA. Written as DNA, the CDR3 is TGTGCCAGCAGTTTAGTAGGGTACAGGGGCAGCTCTGGAAACACCATATATTTT. Protein sequence: CASSLVGYRGSSGNTIYF.

Note on this clone: The sample holds other DNA sequences that translate to the same CDR3. V is TRBV18 and J is TRBJ1-2; D possibly corresponds to TRBD1 (5 bases). The V gene's germline CDR1 is KGHSH and CDR2 LQKENI. Trimming took 3 bases from V and 3 from J, leaving 8 bases between them. The CDR3 consists of 13 residues. The CDR3 spells CASSPSRDYGYTF. CDR3 in DNA: TGTGCCAGCTCACCGAGCAGGGACTATGGCTACACCTTC. Together with reference TRBV18 and TRBJ1-2, the CDR3 gives the full variable domain: NAGVMQNPRHLVRRRGQEARLRCSPMKGHSHVYWYRQLPEEGLKFMVYLQKENIIDESGMPKERFSAEFPKEGPSILRIQQVVRGDSAAYFCASSPSRDYGYTFGSGTRLTVV.